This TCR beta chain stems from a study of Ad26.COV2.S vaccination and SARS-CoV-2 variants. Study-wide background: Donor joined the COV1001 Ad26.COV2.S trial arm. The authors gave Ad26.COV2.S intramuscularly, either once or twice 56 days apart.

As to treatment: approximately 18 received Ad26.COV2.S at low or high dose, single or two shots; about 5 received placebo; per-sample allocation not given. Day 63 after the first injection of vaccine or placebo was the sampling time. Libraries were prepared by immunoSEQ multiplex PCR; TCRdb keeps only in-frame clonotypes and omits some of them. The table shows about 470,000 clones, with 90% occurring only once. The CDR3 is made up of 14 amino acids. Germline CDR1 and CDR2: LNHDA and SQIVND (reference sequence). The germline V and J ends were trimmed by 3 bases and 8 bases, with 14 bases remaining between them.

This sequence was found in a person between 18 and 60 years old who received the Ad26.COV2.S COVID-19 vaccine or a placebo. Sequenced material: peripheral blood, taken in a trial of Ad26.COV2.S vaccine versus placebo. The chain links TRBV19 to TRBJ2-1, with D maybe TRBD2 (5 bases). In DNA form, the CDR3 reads TGTGCCAGTAGTATGGGCCCTAGCAGCGATGAGCAGTTCTTC. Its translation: CASSMGPSSDEQFF.